The rows below give T cell receptor beta chains drawn from one sample of a study of OX40 agonist ivuxolimab in advanced cancers. The protocol was immunoSEQ multiplex PCR, while the TCRdb copy is restricted to in-frame clones and leaves out a portion. The sample consists of tens of thousands of clones, roughly 86% of them appearing once. The sequencing here drew on CD4+ or CD8+ T cells sorted from blood, taken in a trial of the OX40 agonist ivuxolimab. The source of these receptors is an adult with an advanced solid tumor such as melanoma, head and neck, liver or kidney cancer. The CDR3 runs from the conserved cysteine through the conserved F or W. The D gene is left open where the match is weak. Only part of the rows carry a size: once, few, many, or a class if the clone is expanded.

v_gene: TRBV6-5; d_gene: NA; j_gene: TRBJ1-1; abundance: NA; CDR3nt: TGTGCCAGCATTGAACCGGGGGCGACTGAAGCTTTCTTT; CDR3aa: CASIEPGATEAFF
v_gene: TRBV6-6; d_gene: TRBD1; j_gene: TRBJ2-7; abundance: NA; CDR3nt: TGTGCCAGCAGTTCCATACAGGGGGCTTGGCCCTACGAGCAGTACTTC; CDR3aa: CASSSIQGAWPYEQYF
v_gene: TRBV6-1; d_gene: NA; j_gene: TRBJ1-2; abundance: NA; CDR3nt: TGTGCCAGCAGTGACAGCTGGACAGCTAACTATGGCTACACCTTC; CDR3aa: CASSDSWTANYGYTF
v_gene: TRBV5-4; d_gene: NA; j_gene: TRBJ1-3; abundance: NA; CDR3nt: TGTGCCAGCAGCACGGACTTAAGGAGCTCTGGAAACACCATATATTTT; CDR3aa: CASSTDLRSSGNTIYF
v_gene: TRBV2; d_gene: TRBD1; j_gene: TRBJ1-1; abundance: NA; CDR3nt: TGTGCCAGCAGCATCGACAGGGGGTTCTCTGAAGCTTTCTTT; CDR3aa: CASSIDRGFSEAFF
v_gene: TRBV11-3; d_gene: NA; j_gene: TRBJ2-5; abundance: few; CDR3nt: TGTGCCAGCAGCACCTCAGGGGTCCCGGGGGAGACCCAGTACTTC; CDR3aa: CASSTSGVPGETQYF
v_gene: TRBV7-6; d_gene: NA; j_gene: TRBJ2-5; abundance: NA; CDR3nt: TGTGCCAGCAGCTTAGGGGGCCGGGAAGAGACCCAGTACTTC; CDR3aa: CASSLGGREETQYF
v_gene: TRBV14; d_gene: TRBD1; j_gene: TRBJ1-4; abundance: NA; CDR3nt: TGTGCCAGCAGCCCGTGGACAGGGGGCCGTGAAAAACTGTTTTTT; CDR3aa: CASSPWTGGREKLFF
v_gene: TRBV27; d_gene: NA; j_gene: TRBJ1-5; abundance: NA; CDR3nt: TGTGCCAGCAGCCTTCTAAGCGGTCAGCCCCAGCATTTT; CDR3aa: CASSLLSGQPQHF
v_gene: TRBV30; d_gene: NA; j_gene: TRBJ1-2; abundance: NA; CDR3nt: TGTGCCTGGAGTGTTTCACGGAGAACAGGGTTAAGATATGGCTACACCTTC; CDR3aa: CAWSVSRRTGLRYGYTF
v_gene: TRBV7-6; d_gene: TRBD1; j_gene: TRBJ2-7; abundance: NA; CDR3nt: TGTGCCAGCAGCTTAGAGGACAGGGGGCGCGAGCAGTACTTC; CDR3aa: CASSLEDRGREQYF
v_gene: TRBV5-6; d_gene: NA; j_gene: TRBJ1-5; abundance: NA; CDR3nt: TGTGCCAGCCAGCGCTCCCAGAAAGAAAATAGCAATCAGCCCCAGCATTTT; CDR3aa: CASQRSQKENSNQPQHF
v_gene: TRBV14; d_gene: NA; j_gene: TRBJ1-6; abundance: NA; CDR3nt: TGTGCCAGCAGCCAAGATGGAGAGGGGAGCTCCTATAATTCACCCCTCCACTTT; CDR3aa: CASSQDGEGSSYNSPLHF
v_gene: TRBV6-5; d_gene: NA; j_gene: TRBJ1-5; abundance: NA; CDR3nt: TGTGCCAGCAGTTCCCGGTCTAGCAATCAGCCCCAGCATTTT; CDR3aa: CASSSRSSNQPQHF
v_gene: TRBV19; d_gene: NA; j_gene: TRBJ2-2; abundance: NA; CDR3nt: TGTGCCAGTAGGAGTTCGGGGGTTGCCGGGGAGCTGTTTTTT; CDR3aa: CASRSSGVAGELFF
v_gene: TRBV18; d_gene: NA; j_gene: TRBJ2-1; abundance: NA; CDR3nt: TGTGCCAGCTCACCACCGGTTATGGCCCGCTCCTACAATGAGCAGTTCTTC; CDR3aa: CASSPPVMARSYNEQFF
v_gene: TRBV5-4; d_gene: NA; j_gene: TRBJ2-1; abundance: NA; CDR3nt: TGTGCCAGCAGCCCAGGGCCAAACGCCTACAATGAGCAGTTCTTC; CDR3aa: CASSPGPNAYNEQFF
v_gene: TRBV6-5; d_gene: NA; j_gene: TRBJ2-3; abundance: NA; CDR3nt: TGTGCCAGCAGTTACAAAAGGGGTCGGGCAGATACGCAGTATTTT; CDR3aa: CASSYKRGRADTQYF
v_gene: TRBV6-5; d_gene: TRBD2; j_gene: TRBJ2-5; abundance: NA; CDR3nt: TGTGCCAGCCGGCCTGACGGGAGGCGTAGTACCCAGTACTTC; CDR3aa: CASRPDGRRSTQYF
v_gene: TRBV11-3; d_gene: TRBD1; j_gene: TRBJ2-7; abundance: NA; CDR3nt: TGTGCCAGCAGTCGGGACAGGGACGGGAACGAGCAGTACTTC; CDR3aa: CASSRDRDGNEQYF
v_gene: TRBV5-6; d_gene: NA; j_gene: TRBJ1-2; abundance: NA; CDR3nt: TGTGCCAGCAGCTTGGCAAGACAGGTCTTTACTCACTATGGCTACACCTTC; CDR3aa: CASSLARQVFTHYGYTF
v_gene: TRBV6-5; d_gene: TRBD1; j_gene: TRBJ1-6; abundance: NA; CDR3nt: TGTGCCAGCAGTTACCAGGACAGGGGTGACTCACCCCTCCACTTT; CDR3aa: CASSYQDRGDSPLHF
v_gene: TRBV6-6; d_gene: TRBD1; j_gene: TRBJ1-1; abundance: NA; CDR3nt: TGTGCCAGCAGGGGACAGGGATGGACTGAAGCTTTCTTT; CDR3aa: CASRGQGWTEAFF
v_gene: TRBV6-1; d_gene: TRBD2; j_gene: TRBJ2-2; abundance: once; CDR3nt: TGTGCCAGCAGTGGGCGGGGTACTAGCGGGAGGACCGGGGAGCTGTTTTTT; CDR3aa: CASSGRGTSGRTGELFF